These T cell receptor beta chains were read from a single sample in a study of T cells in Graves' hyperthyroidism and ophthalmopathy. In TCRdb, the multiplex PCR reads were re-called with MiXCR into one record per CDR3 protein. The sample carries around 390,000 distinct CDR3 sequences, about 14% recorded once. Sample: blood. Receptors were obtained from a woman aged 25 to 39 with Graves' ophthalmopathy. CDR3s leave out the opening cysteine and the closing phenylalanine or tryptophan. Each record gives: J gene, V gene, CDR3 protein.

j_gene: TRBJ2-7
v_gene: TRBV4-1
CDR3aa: ASSESGLAGISYEQY

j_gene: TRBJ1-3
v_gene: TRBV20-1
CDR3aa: SATQGSSGNTIY

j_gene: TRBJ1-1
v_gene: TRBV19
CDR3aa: ASRDRGLVETEAF

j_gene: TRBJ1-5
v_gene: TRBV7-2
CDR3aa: ASSLSPGEPQH

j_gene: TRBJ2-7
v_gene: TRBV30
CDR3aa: AWSKSARGDEQY

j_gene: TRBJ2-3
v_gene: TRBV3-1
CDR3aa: ASSQGQTQY

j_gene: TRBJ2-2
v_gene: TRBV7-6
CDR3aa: ASSFSLGGGANTGELF

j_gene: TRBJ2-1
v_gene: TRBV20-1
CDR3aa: SAAIGLAGGRNEQF

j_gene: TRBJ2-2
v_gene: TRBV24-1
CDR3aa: ATSDPRDLPAGELF

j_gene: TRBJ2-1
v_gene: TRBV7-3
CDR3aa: ASSYGTGGEQF

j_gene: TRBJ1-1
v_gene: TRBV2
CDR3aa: ARRDGRESPAF

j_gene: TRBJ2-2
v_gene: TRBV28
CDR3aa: ASSWDLAPPNTGELF

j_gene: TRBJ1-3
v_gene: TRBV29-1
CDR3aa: SVSSSTERNTIY

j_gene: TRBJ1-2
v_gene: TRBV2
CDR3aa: ASSGDRGPLGYT

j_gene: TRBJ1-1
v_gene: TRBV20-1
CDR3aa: SASRDRDWHNEAF

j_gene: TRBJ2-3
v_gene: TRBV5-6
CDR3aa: ASSLDFGVDTQY

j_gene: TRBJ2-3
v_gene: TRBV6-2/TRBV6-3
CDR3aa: ASGYRDGSDTQY

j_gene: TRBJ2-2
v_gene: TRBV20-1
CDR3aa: SARGTPNTGELF

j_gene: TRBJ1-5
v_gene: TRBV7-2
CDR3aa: ASSFWGGVSNRPQH

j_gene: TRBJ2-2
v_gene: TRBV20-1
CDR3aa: SATGGASTGELF

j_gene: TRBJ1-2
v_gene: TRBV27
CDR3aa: ASSLGAGPYGYT

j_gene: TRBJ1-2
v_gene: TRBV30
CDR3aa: AWSQGLGVGYT

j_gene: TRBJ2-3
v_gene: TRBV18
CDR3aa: ASSDPGGSTDTQY

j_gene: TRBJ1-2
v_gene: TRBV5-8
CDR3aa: ASSRTLLDYGYT

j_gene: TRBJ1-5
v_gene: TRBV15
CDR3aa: ATSRDLMDSGGQPQH

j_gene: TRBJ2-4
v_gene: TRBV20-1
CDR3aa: SARAESNIQY

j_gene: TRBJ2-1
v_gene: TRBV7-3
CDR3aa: ASSSKAYLGEQF

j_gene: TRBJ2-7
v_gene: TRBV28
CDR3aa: ASSDSGQGVGNEQY

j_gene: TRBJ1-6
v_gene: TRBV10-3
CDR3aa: AISMGQAKNSPLH

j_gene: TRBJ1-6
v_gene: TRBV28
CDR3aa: ASSFGGSPLH

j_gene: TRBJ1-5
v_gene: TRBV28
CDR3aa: ASSSRLTGGGQPQH

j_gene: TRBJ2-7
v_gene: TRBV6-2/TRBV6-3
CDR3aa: ATRYAWTAPFVGTIYEQY

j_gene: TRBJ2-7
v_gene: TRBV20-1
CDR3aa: SASKTVEQY

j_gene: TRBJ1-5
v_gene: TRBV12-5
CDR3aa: ASGFRGRQPQH

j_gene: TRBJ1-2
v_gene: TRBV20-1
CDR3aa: SARSQGDGYT

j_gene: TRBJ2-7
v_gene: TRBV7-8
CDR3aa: ASSSKRDSYEQY

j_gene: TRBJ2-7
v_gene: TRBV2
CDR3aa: AILRDRELGPYEQY

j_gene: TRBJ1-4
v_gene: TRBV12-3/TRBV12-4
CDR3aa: ASSHSGGKNEKLF

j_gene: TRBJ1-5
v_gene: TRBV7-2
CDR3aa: ASSLVQNQPQH

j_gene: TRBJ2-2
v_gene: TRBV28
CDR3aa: ASSSPRPNTGELF

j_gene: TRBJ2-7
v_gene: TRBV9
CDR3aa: ASSATGQDSEQY

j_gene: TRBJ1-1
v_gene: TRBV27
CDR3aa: ASSLFGGPAF

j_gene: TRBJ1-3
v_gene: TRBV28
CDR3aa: ASTKMEGTGNTIY

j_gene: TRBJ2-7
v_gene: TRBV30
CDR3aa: AWTLPGQGYEQY

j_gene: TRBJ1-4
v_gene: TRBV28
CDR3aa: ASSPPSGTGGIEKLF

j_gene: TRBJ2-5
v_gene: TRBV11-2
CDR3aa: ASSPARAAGETQY

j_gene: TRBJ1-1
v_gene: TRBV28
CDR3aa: ASHGAVSGGTEAF